What follows is one T cell receptor beta chain and its context. The antigen is undetermined. Trimming cost V 0 bases and J 3 bases, with 10 bases left between them. Germline CDR1 MNHNY, CDR2 SVGAGI (reference sequence). The CDR3 sequence is 15 residues long. Data came from immunoSEQ multiplex PCR; TCRdb stores just in-frame clones and leaves some out. The sample contains roughly 640,000 clones, roughly 70% of which appear only once. The record originates from a study of shared clonotypes between healthy human individuals. At the level of the study: A donor's plate count was three for CD4 naive and three for CD4 memory; CD8 naive had two and CD8 memory one. Study-wide findings and caveats: Represented diversity (both genetic and exposure-history) was limited by the small number of donors. Clonotype sharing among donors was expected to depend on sequencing depth. The sampled material consisted only of blood, and tissue repertoires are likely to differ.

Sequencing input: memory CD4+ T cells sorted from blood. As for subset: CD45RA-negative fraction. The clonotype was recovered from a woman aged 25 to 39 in good health. The V call is TRBV6-6, the J call TRBJ2-3; a weak D match, TRBD2 (5 bases). The CDR3 here is CASSYSIPGTDTQYF. The CDR3 region has the DNA TGTGCCAGCAGTTACTCGATCCCGGGGACAGATACGCAGTATTTT.